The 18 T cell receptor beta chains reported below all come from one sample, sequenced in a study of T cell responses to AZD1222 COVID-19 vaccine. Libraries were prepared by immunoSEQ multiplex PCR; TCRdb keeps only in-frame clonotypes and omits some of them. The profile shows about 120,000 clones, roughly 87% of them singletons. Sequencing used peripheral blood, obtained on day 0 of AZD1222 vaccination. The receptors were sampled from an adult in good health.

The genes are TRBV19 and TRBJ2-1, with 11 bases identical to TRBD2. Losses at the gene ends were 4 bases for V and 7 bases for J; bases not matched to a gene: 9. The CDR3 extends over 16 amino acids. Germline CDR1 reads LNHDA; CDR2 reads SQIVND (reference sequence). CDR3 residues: CASSKLLAGGSNEQFF. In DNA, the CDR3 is TGTGCCAGTAGTAAACTCCTAGCGGGGGGAAGTAATGAGCAGTTCTTC.

The DNA of the CDR3 is TGTGCCATCAGTGGGACAGGGCGTATGAACACTGAAGCTTTCTTT. It is translated as CAISGTGRMNTEAFF. The chain combines TRBV10-3 with TRBJ1-1, with TRBD1 identical over 8 bases. CDR1 and CDR2 (germline): ENHRY, SYGVKD. There are 15 residues in the CDR3. V lost 4 bases to trimming and J lost 0 bases; unmatched junction nucleotides: 4.

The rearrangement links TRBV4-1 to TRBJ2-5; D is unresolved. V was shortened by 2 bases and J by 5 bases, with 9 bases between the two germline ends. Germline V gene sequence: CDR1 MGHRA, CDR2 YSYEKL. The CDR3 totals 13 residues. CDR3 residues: CASSQNSLETQYF. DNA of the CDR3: TGCGCCAGCAGCCAAAATTCACTGGAGACCCAGTACTTC.

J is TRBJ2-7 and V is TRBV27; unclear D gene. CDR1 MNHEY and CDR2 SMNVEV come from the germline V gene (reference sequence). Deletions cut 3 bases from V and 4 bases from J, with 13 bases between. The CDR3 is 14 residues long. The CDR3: CASSLKKGGYEQYF. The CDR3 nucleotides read TGTGCCAGCAGTTTGAAAAAGGGCGGATACGAGCAGTACTTC.

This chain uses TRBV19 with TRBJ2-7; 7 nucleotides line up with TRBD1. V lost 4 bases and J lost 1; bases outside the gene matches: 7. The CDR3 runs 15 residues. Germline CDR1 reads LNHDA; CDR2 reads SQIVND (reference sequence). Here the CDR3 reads CASSNTGESSYEQYF. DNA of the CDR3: TGTGCCAGTAGTAATACAGGGGAATCGTCCTACGAGCAGTACTTC.

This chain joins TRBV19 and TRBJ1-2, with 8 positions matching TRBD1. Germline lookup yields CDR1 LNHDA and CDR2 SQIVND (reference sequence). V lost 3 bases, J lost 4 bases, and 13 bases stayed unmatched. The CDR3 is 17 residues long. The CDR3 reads CASSIPGQESLFYGYTF. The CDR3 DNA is TGTGCCAGTAGTATCCCGGGACAGGAGAGTCTCTTCTATGGCTACACCTTC. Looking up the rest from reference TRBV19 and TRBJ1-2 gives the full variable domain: DGGITQSPKYLFRKEGQNVTLSCEQNLNHDAMYWYRQDPGQGLRLIYYSQIVNDFQKGDIAEGYSVSREKKESFPLTVTSAQKNPTAFYLCASSIPGQESLFYGYTFGSGTRLTVV.

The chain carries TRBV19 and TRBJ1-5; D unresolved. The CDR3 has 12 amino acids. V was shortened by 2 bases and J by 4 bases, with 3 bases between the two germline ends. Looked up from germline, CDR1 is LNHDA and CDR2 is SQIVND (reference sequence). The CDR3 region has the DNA TGTGCCAGTAGTATACTGAATCAGCCCCAGCATTTT. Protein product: CASSILNQPQHF.

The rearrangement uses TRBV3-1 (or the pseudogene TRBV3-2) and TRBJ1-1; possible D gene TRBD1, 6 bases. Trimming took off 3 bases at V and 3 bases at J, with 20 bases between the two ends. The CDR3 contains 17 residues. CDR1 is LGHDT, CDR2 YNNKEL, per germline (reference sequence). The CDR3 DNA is TGTGCCAGCAGCCACACGATGGGGGGCGCGAGGGACACTGAAGCTTTCTTT. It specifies CASSHTMGGARDTEAFF.

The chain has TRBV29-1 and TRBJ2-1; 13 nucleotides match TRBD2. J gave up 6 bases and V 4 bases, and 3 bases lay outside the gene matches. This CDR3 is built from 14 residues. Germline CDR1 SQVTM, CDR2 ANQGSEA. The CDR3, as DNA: TGCAGCGTTGCCCGGACTAGCGGGAGCAATGAGCAGTTCTTC. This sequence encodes CSVARTSGSNEQFF.

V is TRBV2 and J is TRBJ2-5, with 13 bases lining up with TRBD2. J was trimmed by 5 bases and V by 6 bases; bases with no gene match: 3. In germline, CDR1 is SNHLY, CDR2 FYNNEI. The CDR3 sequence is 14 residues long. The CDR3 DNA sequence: TGTGCCAGCAGGGAGGGACTAGCGGGGGAGACCCAGTACTTC. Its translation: CASREGLAGETQYF.

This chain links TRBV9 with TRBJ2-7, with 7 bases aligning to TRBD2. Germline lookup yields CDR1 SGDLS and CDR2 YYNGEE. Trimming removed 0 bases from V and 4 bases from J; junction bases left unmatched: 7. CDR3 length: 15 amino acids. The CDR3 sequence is CASSVAGSGGYEQYF. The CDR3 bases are TGTGCCAGCAGCGTAGCTGGGTCGGGGGGTTACGAGCAGTACTTC.

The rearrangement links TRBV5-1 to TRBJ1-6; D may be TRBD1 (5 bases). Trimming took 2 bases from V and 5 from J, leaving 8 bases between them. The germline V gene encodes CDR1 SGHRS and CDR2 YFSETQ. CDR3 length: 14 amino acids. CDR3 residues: CASSLGTDNSPLHF. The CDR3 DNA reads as TGCGCCAGCAGCTTAGGGACGGATAATTCACCCCTCCACTTT.

The CDR3 region is CASSLIRDSNGYTF. In DNA form, the CDR3 reads TGTGCCAGCAGCTTAATCCGCGACAGCAATGGCTACACCTTC. This chain links TRBV11-2 with TRBJ1-2, with D tentatively TRBD1 (5 bases). V shed 2 bases and J shed 6 bases, with 13 bases lying between them. Germline V gene sequence: CDR1 SGHAT, CDR2 FQNNGV. The CDR3 length is 14 residues. The variable domain in full, with the rest retrieved from reference TRBV11-2 and TRBJ1-2, is EAGVAQSPRYKIIEKRQSVAFWCNPISGHATLYWYQQILGQGPKLLIQFQNNGVVDDSQLPKDRFSAERLKGVDSTLKIQPAKLEDSAVYLCASSLIRDSNGYTFGSGTRLTVV.

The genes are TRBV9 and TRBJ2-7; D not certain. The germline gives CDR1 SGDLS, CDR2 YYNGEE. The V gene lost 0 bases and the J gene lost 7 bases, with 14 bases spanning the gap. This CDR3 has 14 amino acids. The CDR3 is CASSVDGVAWEQYF. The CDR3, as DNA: TGTGCCAGCAGCGTAGATGGCGTCGCCTGGGAGCAGTACTTC.

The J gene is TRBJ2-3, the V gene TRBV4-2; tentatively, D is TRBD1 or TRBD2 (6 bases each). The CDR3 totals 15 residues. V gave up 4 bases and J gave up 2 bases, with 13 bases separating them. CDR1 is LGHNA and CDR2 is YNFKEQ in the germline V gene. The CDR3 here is CASSPPGATTDTQYF. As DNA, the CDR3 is TGTGCCAGCAGCCCTCCGGGGGCAACCACAGATACGCAGTATTTT.

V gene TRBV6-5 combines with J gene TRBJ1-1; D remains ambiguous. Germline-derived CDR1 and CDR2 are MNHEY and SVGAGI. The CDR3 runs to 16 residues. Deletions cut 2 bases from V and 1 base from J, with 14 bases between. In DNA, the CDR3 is TGTGCCAGCAGTTACGAAGGTGCATTGGCGAACACTGAAGCTTTCTTT. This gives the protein CASSYEGALANTEAFF.

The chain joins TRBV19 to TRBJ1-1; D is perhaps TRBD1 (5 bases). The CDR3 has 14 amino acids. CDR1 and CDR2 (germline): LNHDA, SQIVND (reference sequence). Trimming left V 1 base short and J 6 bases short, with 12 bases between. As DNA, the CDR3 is TGTGCCAGTAGTATAGGAAGCAGGGAAGCTGAAGCTTTCTTT. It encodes CASSIGSREAEAFF.

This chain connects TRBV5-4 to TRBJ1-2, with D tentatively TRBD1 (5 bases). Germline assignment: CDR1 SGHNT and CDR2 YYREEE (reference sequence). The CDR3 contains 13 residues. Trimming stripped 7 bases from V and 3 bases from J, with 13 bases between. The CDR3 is CASFGGSDYGYTF. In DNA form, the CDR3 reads TGTGCCAGCTTTGGGGGGTCGGACTATGGCTACACCTTC.